Sequencing of this T cell receptor beta chain was carried out in a study of cytomegalovirus exposure and HLA in healthy donors. Study overall: Previous work identified roughly 120 million unique TCR beta sequences from approximately 190 million T cells. The study's findings and limits: TRBV6-2, TRBV6-3 and some other V segments were excluded as indistinguishable. A later examination showed that TCR association rates differed by HLA locus, with DRB1 most and HLA-C fewest.

To note about this clone: Its antigen is undetermined.

60 Vbeta and 13 Jbeta primers were used in PCR. Generated by immunoSEQ multiplex PCR, the TCRdb table keeps only in-frame clones and is missing some. The sample consists of some 81,000 clones, over 65% of them appearing once. V lost 1 base and J 3 bases, leaving 7 bases between the germline ends. CDR3 length equals 13 residues. The germline gives CDR1 SGHDN, CDR2 FVKESK. J is TRBJ2-7 and V is TRBV14; the D is unclear. This TCR came from a middle-aged woman in good health and CMV-seropositive. Sequencing was carried out using PBMCs. CDR3: CASSQVGVYEQYF. DNA of the CDR3: TGTGCCAGCAGCCAAGTAGGAGTCTACGAGCAGTACTTC.